Below are 22 T cell receptor beta chains sequenced from a single sample in a study of blood T cell repertoires in COVID-19. Measured with immunoSEQ multiplex PCR; TCRdb has only the in-frame clones, and not every one. The table shows about 400,000 clones, with approximately 90% occurring only once. The specimen sequenced was peripheral blood. The receptors derive from a woman younger than 45 with acute or convalescent COVID-19.

The chain has TRBV19 and TRBJ1-2, with TRBD1 matching 9 bases. CDR3 length: 14 residues. CDR1 is LNHDA and CDR2 is SQIVND in the germline V gene (reference sequence). J lost 9 bases, V lost 6 bases, and 11 bases had no gene match. Written as DNA, the CDR3 is TGTGCCAGTAGGAGACCGGGACAGGGAAAGAGCTACACCTTC. This encodes CASRRPGQGKSYTF.

This chain uses TRBV20-1 with TRBJ1-2, with TRBD1 as a possible D gene (6 bases). Trimming left V 8 bases short and J 2 bases short, with 9 bases between. Germline CDR1 DFQATT, CDR2 SNEGSKA (reference sequence). This CDR3 region has 11 residues. CDR3 amino acids: CSLTGNYGYTF. In DNA form, the CDR3 reads TGCAGTCTCACAGGGAACTATGGCTACACCTTC.

This rearrangement joins TRBV6-6 to TRBJ1-3, with 7 bases fitting TRBD1. Germline values: CDR1 MNHNY, CDR2 SVGAGI (reference sequence). The J segment lost 8 bases and the V segment lost 5 bases, leaving 12 bases of the junction unmatched. The CDR3 has 15 residues. The CDR3 region has the DNA TGTGCCAGCAGTCGCGAACAGGGGCTTGGCGACACCATATATTTT. This translates into CASSREQGLGDTIYF.

The chain is built from TRBV2 and TRBJ2-7, with 12 bases aligning to TRBD2. The V gene end was trimmed by 9 bases and the J gene end by 5 bases; junction bases not matched to a gene: 14. Germline V gives CDR1 SNHLY, CDR2 FYNNEI. This CDR3 has 16 residues. This CDR3 is CASSQWTSGVTDEQYF. CDR3 DNA: TGTGCCAGTTCCCAATGGACTAGCGGGGTAACCGACGAGCAGTACTTC. Full variable domain (remainder filled in from reference TRBV2 and TRBJ2-7): EPEVTQTPSHQVTQMGQEVILRCVPISNHLYFYWYRQILGQKVEFLVSFYNNEISEKSEIFDDQFSVERPDGSNFTLKIRSTKLEDSAMYFCASSQWTSGVTDEQYFGPGTRLTVT.

V is TRBV10-3 and J is TRBJ1-1, with a possible D match to TRBD1 (6 bases). V lost 4 bases to trimming and J lost 4 bases, with 10 bases between them. CDR3 length equals 13 residues. Germline CDR1 reads ENHRY; CDR2 reads SYGVKD. CDR3 in DNA: TGTGCCATCAGTGCAGGGGCGGCCACTGAAGCTTTCTTT. Residues: CAISAGAATEAFF.

This clone was seen once. The chain couples TRBV15 to TRBJ2-7; a possible D gene is TRBD1 (6 bases). Trimming took off 3 bases at V and 0 bases at J, with 15 bases between the two ends. CDR3 length equals 16 residues. Germline loops: CDR1 LNHNV, CDR2 YYDKDF (reference sequence). For the CDR3, the DNA is TGTGCCACCAGCAGTCATAACAGGGCGTTCTCCTACGAGCAGTACTTC. It specifies CATSSHNRAFSYEQYF.

The V and J genes are TRBV24-1 and TRBJ2-3; 8 bases fit TRBD1. V was clipped by 4 bases and J by 7 bases; unmatched bases: 12. CDR3 length: 16 amino acids. CDR1 is KGHDR, CDR2 SFDVKD, per germline. Written as DNA, the CDR3 is TGTGCCACCAGTGACAAACAGGGGGGCCGGCGGTATACGCAGTATTTT. It yields the protein CATSDKQGGRRYTQYF.

The chain employs TRBV10-3 and TRBJ1-2; no clear D gene. This CDR3 spans 14 amino acids. Germline assignment: CDR1 ENHRY and CDR2 SYGVKD. With 6 bases removed from V and 6 bases from J, the gap between germline ends came to 17 bases. The CDR3 sequence is CAIRNKLLLDGYTF. As DNA, the CDR3 is TGTGCCATCAGGAACAAGTTGCTACTAGATGGCTACACCTTC.

The genes are TRBV3-1 (or the pseudogene TRBV3-2) and TRBJ1-2; TRBD1 aligns across 8 bases. The CDR3 contains 14 residues. The junction had 9 bases not matched to a gene; V was cut back by 8 bases and J by 4 bases. CDR1 is LGHDT and CDR2 is YNNKEL in the germline V gene (reference sequence). The CDR3 sequence: CASSRTGMGYGYTF. The CDR3 DNA reads TGTGCCAGCTCCCGGACAGGGATGGGCTATGGCTACACCTTC.

This clone was found once. V is TRBV19 and J is TRBJ2-5, with 11 bases identical to TRBD1. V shed 6 bases, J shed 5 bases, and the junction held 14 bases outside the gene matches. There are 17 residues in the CDR3. Germline V gene data show CDR1 as LNHDA and CDR2 as SQIVND (reference sequence). The chain's CDR3 is CASSSRLGQGARETQYF. Written as DNA, the CDR3 is TGTGCCAGTAGCTCTCGCCTCGGACAGGGGGCGAGGGAGACCCAGTACTTC. The whole variable domain, filled in from reference TRBV19 and TRBJ2-5, reads DGGITQSPKYLFRKEGQNVTLSCEQNLNHDAMYWYRQDPGQGLRLIYYSQIVNDFQKGDIAEGYSVSREKKESFPLTVTSAQKNPTAFYLCASSSRLGQGARETQYFGPGTRLLVL.

The chain is built from TRBV19 and TRBJ2-6; 8 nucleotides match TRBD1. The CDR3 has 21 amino acids. Germline V CDR1 and CDR2: LNHDA, SQIVND (reference sequence). Losses at the gene ends were 3 bases for V and 1 base for J; bases not matched to a gene: 17. The CDR3 region is CASSIVVGRDRTSSGANVLTF. CDR3 nucleotide sequence: TGTGCCAGTAGTATTGTAGTTGGCCGGGACAGGACCTCGTCTGGGGCCAACGTCCTGACTTTC.

This chain uses TRBV11-2 with TRBJ2-5; 7 bases match TRBD2. The CDR3 length is 15 residues. Germline lookup yields CDR1 SGHAT and CDR2 FQNNGV. Germline trimming cut 5 bases from V and 4 bases from J; bases unmatched to any gene: 10. The CDR3 nucleotides are TGTGCCAGCAGCCGGGTAGCGGGCCGGTTAGAGACCCAGTACTTC. Translating gives CASSRVAGRLETQYF.

The chain recombines TRBV6-6 with TRBJ2-7; possibly TRBD2 for D (6 bases). Trimming left V 3 bases short and J 5 bases short, with 14 bases between. The CDR3 extends over 14 amino acids. Germline CDR1 is MNHNY and CDR2 is SVGAGI (reference sequence). CDR3 nucleotide sequence: TGTGCCAGCAGTTATCAAGGGGACTTCAACGAGCAGTACTTC. This codes for CASSYQGDFNEQYF.

This clone came up once. CDR3 sequence (DNA): TGCAGCGTTGCCGGACAGGGGGGATATGGCTACACCTTC. This sequence encodes CSVAGQGGYGYTF. The chain uses TRBV29-1 and TRBJ1-2; 10 positions match TRBD1. J gave up 5 bases and V 4 bases, and 4 bases lay outside the gene matches. This CDR3 comprises 13 residues. CDR1 and CDR2 (germline): SQVTM, ANQGSEA.

The chain couples TRBV9 to TRBJ2-2; the D is unclear. The CDR3 is 17 residues long. Germline V gene sequence: CDR1 SGDLS, CDR2 YYNGEE. The V end lost 7 bases, the J end lost 4 bases, and 23 bases lay between the germline ends. The CDR3 spells CASGERRTAVGTGELFF. The DNA of the CDR3 is TGTGCCAGCGGAGAGCGTAGAACGGCGGTGGGCACCGGGGAGCTGTTTTTT.

The chain recombines TRBV28 with TRBJ2-5; 12 positions agree with TRBD2. Germline values: CDR1 MDHEN, CDR2 SYDVKM. V trimming: 5 bases; J trimming: 4 bases; junction bases outside the gene matches: 11. This CDR3 region has 17 residues. The DNA for the CDR3 is TGTGCCAGCAGTAAACTAGCGGGGGGCCCGGGTGGAGAGACCCAGTACTTC. It encodes CASSKLAGGPGGETQYF.

The rearrangement joins TRBV19 to TRBJ2-6; D unclear. From germline, CDR1 is LNHDA and CDR2 SQIVND (reference sequence). The ends were cut back, 5 bases at V and 1 base at J, with 12 bases in the middle. This CDR3 comprises 16 residues. This CDR3 is CASSPRKTSGANVLTF. CDR3 coding DNA: TGTGCCAGTAGTCCCAGGAAAACGTCTGGGGCCAACGTCCTGACTTTC. The full variable domain, its missing parts supplied by reference TRBV19 and TRBJ2-6, is DGGITQSPKYLFRKEGQNVTLSCEQNLNHDAMYWYRQDPGQGLRLIYYSQIVNDFQKGDIAEGYSVSREKKESFPLTVTSAQKNPTAFYLCASSPRKTSGANVLTFGAGSRLTVL.

The chain employs TRBV5-6 and TRBJ2-5; TRBD1 aligns across 8 bases. V shed 0 bases and J 6 bases; nucleotides not matched to a gene: 7. Germline V CDR1 and CDR2: SGHDT, YYEEEE. The CDR3 spans 15 residues. The CDR3: CASSLGTGGFQTQYF. The CDR3 bases are TGTGCCAGCAGCTTGGGCACAGGGGGATTTCAGACCCAGTACTTC.

Only one count was recorded for this clone. This chain connects TRBV4-1 to TRBJ1-1, with a weak D call TRBD1 (5 bases). The germline V and J ends were trimmed by 1 base and 1 base, with 19 bases remaining between them. This CDR3 is built from 18 residues. The V gene's germline CDR1 is MGHRA and CDR2 YSYEKL. DNA of the CDR3: TGCGCCAGCAGCCAAGGGATTCAGGGTACCGTTCGGAACACTGAAGCTTTCTTT. This encodes CASSQGIQGTVRNTEAFF.

This clone has a single count. This chain joins TRBV3-1 (or the pseudogene TRBV3-2) and TRBJ2-3, with TRBD2 matching 8 bases. J was trimmed by 4 bases and V by 0 bases; bases with no gene match: 9. The CDR3 runs to 17 residues. Germline V gene data show CDR1 as LGHDT and CDR2 as YNNKEL (reference sequence). The CDR3 nucleotides are TGTGCCAGCAGCCAAGACCGCCGGGGGGGTTTGGCAGATACGCAGTATTTT. This codes for CASSQDRRGGLADTQYF.

A single count supports this clone. The chain has TRBV7-6 and TRBJ1-2; no clear D. The CDR3 spans 15 residues. Per germline, CDR1 SGHVS and CDR2 FNYEAQ. Trimming left V 5 bases short and J 2 bases short, with 15 bases between. CDR3 protein: CASSAYPGSNYGYTF. CDR3 bases: TGTGCCAGCAGCGCCTACCCGGGTAGCAACTATGGCTACACCTTC.

The genes are TRBV28 and TRBJ1-1, with 7 bases aligning to TRBD1. The CDR3 totals 16 residues. V gave up 6 bases and J gave up 0 bases; unmatched junction bases: 10. Germline V gene sequence: CDR1 MDHEN, CDR2 SYDVKM. The CDR3: CASSPQGSPMNTEAFF. The CDR3 DNA is TGTGCCAGCAGCCCACAGGGGTCCCCCATGAACACTGAAGCTTTCTTT.